This T cell receptor (beta chain) came from a study of CD8 T cells in ankylosing spondylitis. General study findings and limits: Peripheral blood samples showed relatively rare disease-linked clones, and these clones were CD8+. Significant enrichment of disease-linked clones was reported in matched ankylosing spondylitis synovial fluid. Among TCR beta sequences, a motif of eight highly homologous variants appeared characteristic of ankylosing spondylitis blood.

Each CDR3 protein gets one entry after TCRdb re-called the 5' RACE reads with MiXCR. The table lists fewer than 450,000 distinct CDR3 sequences, 15% to 20% of them singletons, with approximately 1% in the top ten. A few counts support this clonotype. Its antigen remains unknown. This TCR derives from a male donor with ankylosing spondylitis. The sequenced sample was blood, either unsorted or a sorted T cell fraction (not recorded which).

The CDR3, as DNA: TGCGCCAGCAGCCAAGATTTAGACAGGGGGAGCACCTACGAGCAGTACTTC. Its protein product is CASSQDLDRGSTYEQYF. The chain is built from TRBV4-1 and TRBJ2-7; 9 bases agree with TRBD1. This CDR3 has 17 residues. Germline lookup yields CDR1 MGHRA and CDR2 YSYEKL. Trimming cost V 0 bases and J 2 bases; bases outside gene matches: 8.